Below are 16 T cell receptor beta chains sequenced from a single sample in a study of neurological immune-mediated disorders. TCRdb passed the 5' RACE reads through MiXCR, listing each CDR3 protein once. Among 45,000 to 55,000 distinct CDR3 sequences listed, approximately 3.9% were seen once. What was sequenced was PBMCs. These receptors came from a man in his sixties with multiple sclerosis.

This clonotype was detected many times. The chain is built from TRBV27 and TRBJ1-6; D unclear. Per germline, CDR1 MNHEY and CDR2 SMNVEV (reference sequence). The V end lost 3 bases, the J end lost 19 bases, and 16 bases lay between the germline ends. CDR3 size: 12 residues. CDR3: CASSFGSSPPHF. For the CDR3, the DNA is TGTGCCAGCAGTTTTGGCAGTTCACCCCCACACTTT.

In its sample, this clonotype was seen many times. The gene calls are TRBV12-3 or TRBV12-4 and TRBJ2-1; 9 bases match TRBD1. The CDR3 length is 15 residues. With 5 bases clipped from V and 10 bases from J, the junction kept 12 bases outside the gene matches. This chain's CDR3 is CASSPRTGVRGEQFF. CDR3 nucleotides: TGTGCCAGCAGTCCACGGACAGGGGTCCGCGGGGAGCAGTTCTTC.

This clonotype was detected ten times or more. The CDR3 DNA follows: TGCAGTGCTAGTAATAGAAGTAGTGGCTACACCTTC. This codes for CSASNRSSGYTF. The V gene is TRBV20-1, the J gene TRBJ1-2; no clear D. Germline lookup yields CDR1 DFQATT and CDR2 SNEGSKA (reference sequence). V lost 3 bases and J 7 bases, leaving 12 bases between the germline ends. The CDR3 sequence is 12 residues long.

This clonotype was seen ten or more times. CDR3 in amino acids: CASSQAEGLGYTF. The CDR3 DNA is TGTGCCAGCAGCCAAGCGGAAGGACTCGGCTACACCTTC. The chain combines TRBV3-1 with TRBJ1-2; D is uncertain. This CDR3 region has 13 residues. The V and J ends lost 1 base and 8 bases respectively, with 11 bases between them. Germline V gene lookup returns CDR1 LGHDT and CDR2 YNNKEL (reference sequence).

This clonotype has ten or more counts. The chain uses TRBV7-3 and TRBJ2-5, with 8 bases lining up with TRBD2. The CDR3 is 16 residues long. Germline values: CDR1 SGHTA, CDR2 FQGTGA. The ends lost 5 bases at V and 5 bases at J; junction bases unmatched: 13. Here the CDR3 reads CASSPTGGLGSETQYF. The CDR3 nucleotides read TGTGCCAGCAGCCCAACGGGGGGGTTGGGTTCGGAGACCCAGTACTTC.

This clonotype was observed many times. V is TRBV20-1 and J is TRBJ2-1; D might be TRBD2 (5 bases). CDR3 length equals 14 residues. Germline lookup yields CDR1 DFQATT and CDR2 SNEGSKA (reference sequence). The V end lost 1 base, the J end lost 4 bases, and 11 bases lay between the germline ends. The CDR3 region has the DNA TGCAGTGCTAGAGGCGGCGGGCAGTACAATGAGCAGTTCTTC. Translating it yields CSARGGGQYNEQFF.

This clonotype was counted many times. The chain uses TRBV4-2 and TRBJ1-2; no clear D gene. V lost 0 bases, J lost 10 bases, and 9 bases lay in between. The CDR3 sequence is 12 residues long. CDR1 and CDR2 from the germline V gene are LGHNA and YNFKEQ. This CDR3 reads CASSQDMGAYTF. The CDR3 nucleotides are TGTGCCAGCAGCCAAGATATGGGAGCCTACACCTTC.

This clonotype showed up many times. The chain links TRBV20-1 to TRBJ1-2; D possibly corresponds to TRBD1 (5 bases). Germline CDR1 is DFQATT and CDR2 is SNEGSKA (reference sequence). The CDR3 has 14 residues. Trimming stripped 6 bases from V and 5 bases from J, with 19 bases between. This chain's CDR3 is CSARTDKGRYGYTF. The CDR3 DNA reads as TGCAGTGCGAGGACCGACAAGGGGCGGTATGGCTACACCTTC.

This clonotype has at least ten counts. The V gene is TRBV11-1, the J gene TRBJ2-7; D remains unclear. V lost 4 bases to trimming and J lost 3 bases, with 7 bases between them. Germline V lookup: CDR1 SGHAT, CDR2 FQDESV (reference sequence). CDR3 length: 12 residues. The CDR3: CASSSPIYEQYF. CDR3 bases: TGTGCCAGCAGCTCCCCAATCTACGAGCAGTACTTC.

This clonotype occurred many times. CDR3 protein: CASSRSQGSGEAFF. In nucleotides, the CDR3 is TGTGCCAGCAGCCGGTCACAGGGTTCGGGTGAAGCTTTCTTT. The rearrangement uses TRBV7-2 and TRBJ1-1; possible D gene TRBD1, 6 bases. Trimming pared 5 bases from V and 7 bases from J, leaving 17 bases between. Germline V gene lookup returns CDR1 SGHTA and CDR2 FQGNSA. The CDR3 is 14 residues long.

This clonotype was detected ten times or more. CDR3 sequence: CSARAPDQGSSYEQYF. The CDR3 coding sequence is TGCAGTGCTAGAGCCCCAGACCAGGGCTCATCCTACGAGCAGTACTTC. The chain has TRBV20-1 and TRBJ2-7; maybe TRBD1 (5 bases). This CDR3 is 16 amino acids long. V lost 1 base to trimming and J lost 1 base, with 17 bases between them. Germline lookup yields CDR1 DFQATT and CDR2 SNEGSKA (reference sequence).

This clonotype was seen ten or more times. V usage is TRBV12-3 or TRBV12-4 and J usage is TRBJ1-5, with a weak D call TRBD1 (6 bases). Trimming pared 2 bases from V and 3 bases from J, leaving 14 bases between. CDR3 length: 16 residues. CDR3 in DNA: TGTGCCAGCAGTTTAAGGGCAGGGGCCCTCAATCAGCCCCAGCATTTT. It encodes CASSLRAGALNQPQHF.

Many counts were recorded for this clonotype. The chain employs TRBV6-1 and TRBJ1-2, with a tentative D call TRBD1 (5 bases). V dropped 2 bases and J dropped 3 bases, with 13 bases sitting between them. This CDR3 is built from 15 residues. Per the germline V gene, CDR1 is MNHNS and CDR2 is SASEGT. The DNA of the CDR3 is TGTGCCAGCAGTGAATTGTCGGGGACGCACTATGGCTACACCTTC. It yields the protein CASSELSGTHYGYTF.

At least ten counts were recorded for this clonotype. The chain's CDR3 is CASSSDDREETQYF. As DNA, the CDR3 is TGTGCCAGCAGTTCAGATGACAGGGAAGAGACCCAGTACTTC. This chain connects TRBV27 to TRBJ2-5; 7 bases agree with TRBD1. The CDR3 totals 14 residues. Looked up from germline, CDR1 is MNHEY and CDR2 is SMNVEV (reference sequence). V shed 4 bases and J 3 bases; nucleotides not matched to a gene: 5.

There are many counts of this clonotype. V gene TRBV5-1 combines with J gene TRBJ2-6; 8 positions agree with TRBD1. This CDR3 spans 19 amino acids. CDR1 is SGHRS and CDR2 is YFSETQ in the germline V gene. Trimming cost V 4 bases and J 0 bases; bases outside gene matches: 12. CDR3 sequence reads: CASSVRQQGVISGANVLTF. The DNA for the CDR3 is TGCGCCAGCAGCGTACGCCAACAGGGGGTGATCTCTGGGGCCAACGTCCTGACTTTC.

This clonotype has at least ten counts. This chain joins TRBV20-1 and TRBJ1-2; D remains ambiguous. Germline CDR1 and CDR2: DFQATT and SNEGSKA (reference sequence). CDR3 length equals 16 residues. V was shortened by 4 bases and J by 4 bases, with 22 bases between the two germline ends. The CDR3, as DNA: TGCAGTGCTAATTTGAGAGCTGGCAGCGTGCCCTATGGCTACACCTTC. Its protein product is CSANLRAGSVPYGYTF.